What follows are 10 T cell receptor beta chains derived from one specimen sequenced in a study of technical replicates of blood from a handful of donors. Here immunoSEQ multiplex PCR was the method, and the copy in TCRdb shows in-frame clones only, minus some. The data hold tens of thousands of clones, with approximately 95% observed a single time. The sample consisted of T cells isolated from PBMCs. These receptors were collected from a human donor in good health.

In its sample, this clone was seen once. The chain is built from TRBV28 and TRBJ2-6; a weak D match, TRBD2 (5 bases). The CDR3 runs to 16 residues. Trimming took off 1 base at V and 0 bases at J, with 7 bases between the two ends. The germline CDR1 and CDR2 sequences are MDHEN and SYDVKM. CDR3 sequence reads: CASSLFGDSGANVLTF. The CDR3 DNA is TGTGCCAGCAGTTTATTCGGGGACTCTGGGGCCAACGTCCTGACTTTC.

This chain joins TRBV6-1 and TRBJ1-1; D is undetermined. Trimming took off 6 bases at V and 11 bases at J, with 19 bases between the two ends. The CDR3 totals 13 residues. The V gene's germline CDR1 is MNHNS and CDR2 SASEGT. The CDR3 nucleotides are TGTGCCAGCAGAGACACGGAAGGGAGGTCGGCTTTCTTT. Its protein is CASRDTEGRSAFF.

As DNA, the CDR3 is TGTGCCAGCAGTTATTACGGGAGTTCCTACAATGAGCAGTTCTTC. Translating it yields CASSYYGSSYNEQFF. The chain links TRBV6-5 to TRBJ2-1; tentative D call: TRBD2 (6 bases). V lost 3 bases to trimming and J lost 1 base, with 10 bases between them. Germline V gene sequence: CDR1 MNHEY, CDR2 SVGAGI. The CDR3 covers 15 residues.

J is TRBJ1-5 and V is TRBV27; D unresolved. V gave up 1 base and J gave up 4 bases, with 11 bases separating them. The CDR3 totals 15 residues. Germline lookup yields CDR1 MNHEY and CDR2 SMNVEV (reference sequence). The CDR3 DNA follows: TGTGCCAGCAGTTTATTAGGCGGATCAAATCAGCCCCAGCATTTT. Amino acids: CASSLLGGSNQPQHF.

The chain couples TRBV4-1 to TRBJ2-5; D is perhaps TRBD1 (5 bases). The CDR3 covers 16 residues. Trimming left V 0 bases short and J 5 bases short, with 16 bases between. Germline V lookup: CDR1 MGHRA, CDR2 YSYEKL. The CDR3 DNA is TGCGCCAGCAGCCAAGATCGCGGCAGGGTTGAGGAGACCCAGTACTTC. Translation: CASSQDRGRVEETQYF.

The J gene is TRBJ2-5, the V gene TRBV30; the match to TRBD2 covers 11 bases. Germline-derived CDR1 and CDR2 are GTSNPN and SVGIG (reference sequence). The CDR3 loop spans 16 amino acids. The ends lost 3 bases at V and 1 base at J; junction bases unmatched: 7. Here the CDR3 DNA reads TGTGCCTGGAGGCCCGGACTAGCGGGCCGCCAAGAGACCCAGTACTTC. The encoded protein is CAWRPGLAGRQETQYF.

This chain links TRBV5-1 with TRBJ2-1; D not resolved. V was pared by 7 bases and J by 0 bases, with 11 bases between. The length of the CDR3 is 14 residues. Germline-derived CDR1 and CDR2 are SGHRS and YFSETQ. This CDR3 is CASQDSSSYNEQFF. CDR3 sequence (DNA): TGCGCCAGCCAAGACTCGAGCTCCTACAATGAGCAGTTCTTC.

The V and J genes are TRBV30 and TRBJ2-1; a weak D match, TRBD1 (5 bases). The V gene's germline CDR1 is GTSNPN and CDR2 SVGIG (reference sequence). CDR3 size: 16 residues. V was clipped by 3 bases and J by 0 bases, with 15 bases between them. The CDR3 DNA reads as TGTGCCTGGAGGCAACAGGCAACGAACTCCTACAATGAGCAGTTCTTC. Translating it yields CAWRQQATNSYNEQFF.

The rearrangement joins TRBV2 to TRBJ2-1, with D possibly being TRBD2 (5 bases). The germline CDR1 and CDR2 sequences are SNHLY and FYNNEI. This CDR3 has 15 residues. V was cut by 8 bases and J by 0 bases, with 14 bases left in between. CDR3 nucleotides: TGTGCCAGCTCCAAGGACTCGAGCTCCTACAATGAGCAGTTCTTC. This gives the protein CASSKDSSSYNEQFF.

This chain uses TRBV29-1 with TRBJ2-1; the match to TRBD1 covers 8 bases. The CDR3 spans 13 residues. Germline values: CDR1 SQVTM, CDR2 ANQGSEA. V shed 6 bases, J shed 1 base, and the junction held 2 bases outside the gene matches. CDR3 amino acids: CSVGQASYNEQFF. The CDR3 DNA is TGCAGCGTGGGACAGGCATCCTACAATGAGCAGTTCTTC.